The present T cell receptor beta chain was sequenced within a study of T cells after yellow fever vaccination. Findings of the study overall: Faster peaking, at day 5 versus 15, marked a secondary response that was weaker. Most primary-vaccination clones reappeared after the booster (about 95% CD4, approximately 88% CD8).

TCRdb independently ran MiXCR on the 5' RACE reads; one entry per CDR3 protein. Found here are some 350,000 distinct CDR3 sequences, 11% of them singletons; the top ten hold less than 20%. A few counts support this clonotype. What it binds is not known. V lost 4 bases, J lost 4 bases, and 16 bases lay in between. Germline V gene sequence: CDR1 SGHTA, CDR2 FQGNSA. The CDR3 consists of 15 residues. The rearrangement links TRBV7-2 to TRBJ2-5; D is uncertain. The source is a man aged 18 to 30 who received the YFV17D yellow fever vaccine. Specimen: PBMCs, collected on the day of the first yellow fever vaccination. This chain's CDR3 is CASSSMGRLPETQYF. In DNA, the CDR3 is TGTGCCAGCAGCTCTATGGGCCGGCTCCCAGAGACCCAGTACTTC.